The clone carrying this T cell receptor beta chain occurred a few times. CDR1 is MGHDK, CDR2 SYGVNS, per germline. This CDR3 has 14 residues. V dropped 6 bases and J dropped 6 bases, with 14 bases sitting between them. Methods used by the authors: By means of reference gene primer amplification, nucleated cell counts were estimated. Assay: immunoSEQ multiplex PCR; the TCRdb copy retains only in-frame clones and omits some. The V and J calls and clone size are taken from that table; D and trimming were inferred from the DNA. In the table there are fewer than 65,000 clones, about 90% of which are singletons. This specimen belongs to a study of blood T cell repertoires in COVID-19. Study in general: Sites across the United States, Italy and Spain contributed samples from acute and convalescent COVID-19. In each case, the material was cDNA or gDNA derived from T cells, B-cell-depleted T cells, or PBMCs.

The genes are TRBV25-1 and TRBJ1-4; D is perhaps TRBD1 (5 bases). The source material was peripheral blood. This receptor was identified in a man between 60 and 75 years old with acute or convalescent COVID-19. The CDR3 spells CASSGEGRHEKLFF. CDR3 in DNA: TGTGCCAGCAGCGGGGAGGGGAGGCATGAAAAACTGTTTTTT.